A selection of T cell receptor beta chains follows, all from one sample in a study of T cells in Graves' hyperthyroidism and ophthalmopathy. TCRdb processed the multiplex PCR reads anew with MiXCR; each CDR3 protein has one entry. The sample yields more than 650,000 distinct CDR3 sequences, 14% seen once. Sequencing was done on a sample of blood. Source of these receptors: a woman aged 18 to 35 with Graves' hyperthyroidism. Both conserved end residues are trimmed from each CDR3.

ASSLAAGVAETQY,TRBV7-2,TRBJ2-5
ASSLNGNGAADEQY,TRBV7-6,TRBJ2-7
AWSQGQGAYEQY,TRBV30,TRBJ2-7
ATSSGTGADGYT,TRBV15,TRBJ1-2
ASRAGGEKLF,TRBV2,TRBJ1-4
ASMGTGVWGNQPQH,TRBV6-1,TRBJ1-5
SVGSGQRRYEQY,TRBV29-1,TRBJ2-7
AIRRDSSGPQH,TRBV10-3,TRBJ1-5
ASRTGTGASNEQF,TRBV2,TRBJ2-1
ASSQQGYEQY,TRBV3-1,TRBJ2-7
ASSSLSSGDYNEQF,TRBV28,TRBJ2-1
AGRGMNTEAF,TRBV10-2,TRBJ1-1
ASSLLSGRQETQY,TRBV7-2,TRBJ2-5
ATSSWTSGHYEQY,TRBV24-1,TRBJ2-7
ASSQRAAGANVLT,TRBV3-1,TRBJ2-6
ASRPSTGWDYGYT,TRBV3-1,TRBJ1-2
ASSDWGLAGGPTYNEQF,TRBV28,TRBJ2-1
ASSFKPGLAGGPTDTQY,TRBV11-3,TRBJ2-3
SVDTGGFGYT,TRBV29-1,TRBJ1-2